A selection of T cell receptor beta chains follows, all from one sample in a study of T cell clones after liver transplantation. The repertoire was sequenced with immunoSEQ multiplex PCR; TCRdb's copy has only in-frame clones and lacks some. The table has roughly 57,000 clones, roughly two thirds seen once; the top ten hold 15%. The source was CD4+ T cells from blood, collected before liver transplant. These receptor sequences come from a human donor who received a liver transplant. Each CDR3 is given with its conserved first and last residue. The D gene is left open where the match is weak. Clone size is stated in some rows and not others, as once, few, many or a class when expanded.

TRBJ2-3 . TRBV25-1 . CASSEGQGDTDTQYF TGTGCCAGCAGTGAAGGGCAAGGGGACACAGATACGCAGTATTTT
TRBJ1-6 . TRBV2 many CASSHNDMDNSPLHF TGTGCCAGCAGCCACAACGATATGGATAATTCACCCCTCCACTTT
TRBJ1-2 . TRBV11-2 . CASSLAGDVYYGYTF TGTGCCAGCAGCTTAGCGGGGGACGTCTACTATGGCTACACCTTC
TRBJ1-1 . TRBV2 once CASSEVQGRIEAFF TGTGCCAGCAGTGAGGTACAGGGACGAATTGAAGCTTTCTTT
TRBJ1-5 . TRBV6-1 . CASSGEGDSNQPQHF TGTGCCAGCAGTGGAGAGGGGGACAGCAATCAGCCCCAGCATTTT
TRBJ1-1 . TRBV6-5 . CASSYGQGRTFF TGTGCCAGCAGTTACGGCCAGGGGCGAACTTTCTTT
TRBJ1-2 TRBD1 TRBV6-5 . CASSLQGAVGYTF TGTGCCAGCAGTTTACAGGGGGCGGTTGGCTACACCTTC
TRBJ1-1 . TRBV7-2 . CASSLGRADAFF TGTGCCAGCAGCTTAGGCAGGGCCGACGCTTTCTTT
TRBJ1-2 . TRBV5-6 once CANTTRWAGNYGYTF TGTGCCAACACGACGCGCTGGGCAGGGAACTATGGCTACACCTTC
TRBJ1-6 . TRBV7-8 . CASSSGQGGNNSPLHF TGTGCCAGCAGTTCAGGGCAGGGTGGAAATAATTCACCCCTCCACTTT
TRBJ1-5 TRBD1 TRBV28 . CASRDSPGQGAGNQPQHF TGTGCCAGCAGAGATTCTCCGGGACAGGGGGCAGGCAATCAGCCCCAGCATTTT
TRBJ2-7 TRBD1 TRBV6-1 . CASSVGLWDSYEQYF TGTGCCAGCAGTGTGGGGCTTTGGGACAGCTACGAGCAGTACTTC
TRBJ1-1 . TRBV7-9 few CASRETGPTEAFF TGTGCCAGCAGGGAAACAGGACCCACTGAAGCTTTCTTT
TRBJ2-3 . TRBV6-4 . CASSDPGLGTDTQYF TGTGCCAGCAGTGACCCGGGACTCGGGACAGATACGCAGTATTTT
TRBJ2-1 TRBD2 TRBV11-2 . CASSFPVGGSEQFF TGTGCCAGCAGCTTCCCCGTGGGGGGGAGTGAGCAGTTCTTC
TRBJ1-5 . TRBV5-1 . CASSLDGRGGQPQHF TGCGCCAGCAGCTTGGATGGCCGGGGAGGTCAGCCCCAGCATTTT
TRBJ2-3 TRBD1 TRBV7-9 few CASSPMWTGETDTQYF TGTGCCAGCAGCCCCATGTGGACAGGGGAGACAGATACGCAGTATTTT
TRBJ2-5 TRBD2 TRBV7-2 once CASSSTTSGGAEEETQYF TGTGCCAGCAGCTCGACGACTAGCGGGGGGGCGGAGGAAGAGACCCAGTACTTC
TRBJ2-6 . TRBV2 . CASSELSSGANVLTF TGTGCCAGCAGTGAACTGAGCTCTGGGGCCAACGTCCTGACTTTC
TRBJ1-3 . TRBV28 . CASVPSFGNTIYF TGTGCCAGCGTCCCCAGTTTTGGAAACACCATATATTTT
TRBJ2-7 . TRBV5-1 many CASSFTGSYEQYF TGCGCCAGCAGTTTTACAGGGTCCTACGAGCAGTACTTC
TRBJ2-3 TRBD1 TRBV5-1 . CASSPGGQSTDTQYF TGCGCCAGCAGCCCAGGGGGACAGAGCACAGATACGCAGTATTTT
TRBJ1-6 . TRBV28 few CASSLGLHNSPLHF TGTGCCAGCAGTTTGGGACTTCATAATTCACCCCTCCACTTT
TRBJ2-1 . TRBV2 many CASSAGDEQFF TGTGCCAGCAGTGCAGGGGATGAGCAGTTCTTC
TRBJ2-2 TRBD2 TRBV15 . CATSRDMLAGGAGELFF TGTGCCACCAGCAGAGATATGTTAGCGGGAGGTGCCGGGGAGCTGTTTTTT
TRBJ1-2 TRBD1 TRBV27 . CASSLSGTGVGGYTF TGTGCCAGCAGTTTAAGCGGGACAGGGGTAGGTGGCTACACCTTC